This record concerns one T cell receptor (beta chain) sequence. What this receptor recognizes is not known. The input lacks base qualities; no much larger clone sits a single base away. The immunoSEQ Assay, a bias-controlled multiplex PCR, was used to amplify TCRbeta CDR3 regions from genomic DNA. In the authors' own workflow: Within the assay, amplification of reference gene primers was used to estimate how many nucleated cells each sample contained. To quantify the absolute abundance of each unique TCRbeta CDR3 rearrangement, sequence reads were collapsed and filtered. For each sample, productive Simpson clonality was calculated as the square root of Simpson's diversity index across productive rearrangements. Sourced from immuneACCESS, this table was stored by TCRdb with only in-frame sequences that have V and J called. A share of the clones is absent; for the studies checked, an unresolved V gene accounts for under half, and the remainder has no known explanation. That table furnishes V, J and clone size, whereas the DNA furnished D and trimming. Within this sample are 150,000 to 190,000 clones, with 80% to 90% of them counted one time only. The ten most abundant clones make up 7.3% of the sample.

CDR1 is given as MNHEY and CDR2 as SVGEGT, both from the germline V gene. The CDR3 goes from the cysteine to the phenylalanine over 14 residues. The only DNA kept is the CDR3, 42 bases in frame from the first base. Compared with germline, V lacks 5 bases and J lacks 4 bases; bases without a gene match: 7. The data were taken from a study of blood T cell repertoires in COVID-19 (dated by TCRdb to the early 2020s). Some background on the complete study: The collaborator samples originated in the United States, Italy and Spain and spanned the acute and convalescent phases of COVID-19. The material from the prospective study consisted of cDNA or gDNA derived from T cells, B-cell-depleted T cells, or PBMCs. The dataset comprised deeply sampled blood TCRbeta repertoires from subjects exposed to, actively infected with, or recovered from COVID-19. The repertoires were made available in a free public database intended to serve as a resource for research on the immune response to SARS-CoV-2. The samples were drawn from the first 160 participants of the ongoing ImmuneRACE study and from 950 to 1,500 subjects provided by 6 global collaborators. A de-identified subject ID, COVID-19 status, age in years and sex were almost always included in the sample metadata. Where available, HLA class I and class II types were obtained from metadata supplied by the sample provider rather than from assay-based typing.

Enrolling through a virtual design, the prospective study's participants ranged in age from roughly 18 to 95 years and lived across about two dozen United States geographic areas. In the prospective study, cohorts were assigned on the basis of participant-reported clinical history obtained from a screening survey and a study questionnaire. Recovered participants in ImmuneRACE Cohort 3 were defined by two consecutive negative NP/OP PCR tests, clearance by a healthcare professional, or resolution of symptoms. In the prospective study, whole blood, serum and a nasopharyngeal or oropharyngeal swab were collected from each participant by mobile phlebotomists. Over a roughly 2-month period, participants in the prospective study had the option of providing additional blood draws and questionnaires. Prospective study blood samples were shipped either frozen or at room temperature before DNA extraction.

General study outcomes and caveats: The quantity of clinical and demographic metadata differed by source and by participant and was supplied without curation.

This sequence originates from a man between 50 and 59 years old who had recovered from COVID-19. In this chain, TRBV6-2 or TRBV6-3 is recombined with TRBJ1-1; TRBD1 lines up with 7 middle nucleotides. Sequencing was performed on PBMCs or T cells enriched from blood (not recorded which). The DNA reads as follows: TGTGCCAGCAGTAAATTACAGGGGAGCACTGAAGCTTTCTTT. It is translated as CASSKLQGSTEAFF.